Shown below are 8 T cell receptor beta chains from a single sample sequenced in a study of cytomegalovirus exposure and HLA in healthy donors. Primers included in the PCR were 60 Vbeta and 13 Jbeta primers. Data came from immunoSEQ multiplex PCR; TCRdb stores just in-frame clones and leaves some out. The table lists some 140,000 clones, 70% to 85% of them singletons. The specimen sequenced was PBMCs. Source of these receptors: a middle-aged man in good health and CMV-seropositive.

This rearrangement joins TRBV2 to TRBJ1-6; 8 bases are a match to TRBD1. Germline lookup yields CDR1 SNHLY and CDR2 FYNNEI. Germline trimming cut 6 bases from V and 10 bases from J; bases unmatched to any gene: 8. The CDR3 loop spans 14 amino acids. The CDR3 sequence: CASRAGGAGSPLHF. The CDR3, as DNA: TGTGCCAGCAGAGCAGGGGGCGCGGGGTCACCCCTCCACTTT.

The CDR3 reads CASSSGTQLRGPQHF. The CDR3, as DNA: TGTGCCAGCAGCTCCGGGACACAATTAAGGGGGCCCCAGCATTTT. The chain is built from TRBV5-8 and TRBJ1-5; D is perhaps TRBD1 (6 bases). Germline V gene lookup returns CDR1 SGHTS and CDR2 YDEGEE. This CDR3 is built from 15 residues. V dropped 3 bases and J dropped 9 bases, with 19 bases sitting between them.

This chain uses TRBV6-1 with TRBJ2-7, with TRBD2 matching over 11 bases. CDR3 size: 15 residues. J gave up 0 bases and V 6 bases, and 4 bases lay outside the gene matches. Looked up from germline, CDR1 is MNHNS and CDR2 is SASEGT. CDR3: CASSATSGSSYEQYF. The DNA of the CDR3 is TGTGCCAGCAGCGCTACTAGCGGGAGCTCCTACGAGCAGTACTTC.

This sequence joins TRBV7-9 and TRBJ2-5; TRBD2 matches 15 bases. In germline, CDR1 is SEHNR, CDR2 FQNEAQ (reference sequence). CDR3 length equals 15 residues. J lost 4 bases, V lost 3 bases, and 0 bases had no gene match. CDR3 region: CASSLGLAGGETQYF. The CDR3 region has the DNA TGTGCCAGCAGCTTGGGACTAGCGGGAGGAGAGACCCAGTACTTC.

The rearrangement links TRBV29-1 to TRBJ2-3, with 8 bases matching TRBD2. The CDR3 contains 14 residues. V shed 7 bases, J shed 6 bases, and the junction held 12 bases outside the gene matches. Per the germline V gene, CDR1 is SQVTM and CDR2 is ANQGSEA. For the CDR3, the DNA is TGCAGCGCCGGAGGTCTAGCGGGCGGGGATACGCAGTATTTT. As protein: CSAGGLAGGDTQYF.

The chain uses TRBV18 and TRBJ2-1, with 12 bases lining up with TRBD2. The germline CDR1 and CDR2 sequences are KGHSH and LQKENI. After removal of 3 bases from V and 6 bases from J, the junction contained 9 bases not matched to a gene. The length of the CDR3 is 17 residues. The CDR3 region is CASSPTSGSSPSNEQFF. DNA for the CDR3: TGTGCCAGCTCACCGACTAGCGGGAGCTCTCCGTCCAATGAGCAGTTCTTC.

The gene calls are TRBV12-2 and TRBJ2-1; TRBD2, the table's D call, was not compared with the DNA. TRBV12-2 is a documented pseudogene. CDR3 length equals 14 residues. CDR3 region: CASPTSGRGNEQFF. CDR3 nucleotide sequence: TGTGCAAGTCCCACTAGCGGGAGGGGAAATGAGCAGTTCTTC.

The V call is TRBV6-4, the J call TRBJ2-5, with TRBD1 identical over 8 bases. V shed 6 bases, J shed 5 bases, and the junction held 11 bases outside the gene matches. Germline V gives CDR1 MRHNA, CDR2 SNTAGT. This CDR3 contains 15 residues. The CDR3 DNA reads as TGTGCCAGCAGCCAATGGACAGGGAAGGGCGAGACCCAGTACTTC. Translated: CASSQWTGKGETQYF.